The table lists the clone carrying this TCR beta chain with a few counts. The antigen remains undetermined. V was shortened by 2 bases and J by 4 bases, with 11 bases between the two germline ends. CDR3 length: 14 residues. TCR beta cDNA libraries had unique molecular identifiers. MiXCR, applied by TCRdb to the PCR reads, yields one record per CDR3 protein. The data hold hundreds of thousands of distinct CDR3 sequences, with roughly 27% observed a single time. This record belongs to a study of post-analysis software for immune sequencing data. General study results and limits: Controls had lower frequencies than patients of a few TRBV segments, which included TRBV5-6, TRBV5-1 and TRBV20-1.

The sample was blood. This sequence was found in a girl aged 5-17 years with multiple sclerosis. This rearrangement joins TRBV12-3 or TRBV12-4 to TRBJ1-1; no reliable D call. The CDR3 is CASSLTGSTTEAFF. The CDR3 nucleotides are TGTGCCAGCAGTTTAACCGGTAGCACCACTGAAGCTTTCTTT.